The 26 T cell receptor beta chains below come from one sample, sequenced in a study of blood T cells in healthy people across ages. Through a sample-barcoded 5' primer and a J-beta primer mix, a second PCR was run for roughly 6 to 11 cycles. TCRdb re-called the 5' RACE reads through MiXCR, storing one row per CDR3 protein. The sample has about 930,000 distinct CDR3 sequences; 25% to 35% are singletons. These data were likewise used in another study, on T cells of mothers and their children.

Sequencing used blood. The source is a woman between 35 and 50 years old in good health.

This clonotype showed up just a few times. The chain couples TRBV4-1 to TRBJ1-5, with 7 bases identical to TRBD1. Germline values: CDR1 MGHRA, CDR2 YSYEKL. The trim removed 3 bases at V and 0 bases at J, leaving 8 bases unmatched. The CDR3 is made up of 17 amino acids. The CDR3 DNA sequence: TGCGCCAGCAGCCATAACTATGGGACAGATAGCAATCAGCCCCAGCATTTT. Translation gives CASSHNYGTDSNQPQHF.

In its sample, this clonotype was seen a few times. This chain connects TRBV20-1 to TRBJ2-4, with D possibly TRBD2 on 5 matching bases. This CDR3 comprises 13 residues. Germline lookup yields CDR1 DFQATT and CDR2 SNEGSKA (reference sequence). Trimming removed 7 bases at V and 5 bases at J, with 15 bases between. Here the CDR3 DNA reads TGCAGTGTTAACCCCGAGGGCCAAAACATTCAGTACTTC. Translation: CSVNPEGQNIQYF.

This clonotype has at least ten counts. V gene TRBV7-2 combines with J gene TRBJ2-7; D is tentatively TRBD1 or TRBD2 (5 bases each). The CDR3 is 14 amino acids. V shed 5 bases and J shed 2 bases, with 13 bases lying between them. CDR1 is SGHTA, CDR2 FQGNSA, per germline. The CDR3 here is CASSAAGTAYEQYF. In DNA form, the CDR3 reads TGTGCCAGCAGCGCAGCCGGGACGGCCTACGAGCAGTACTTC.

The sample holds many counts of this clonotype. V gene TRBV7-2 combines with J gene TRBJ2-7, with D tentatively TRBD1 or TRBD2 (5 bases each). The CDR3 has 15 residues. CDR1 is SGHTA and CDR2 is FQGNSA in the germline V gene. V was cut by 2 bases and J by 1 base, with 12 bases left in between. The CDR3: CASSLSGAGSYEQYF. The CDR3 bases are TGTGCCAGCAGCTTATCCGGGGCAGGGTCCTACGAGCAGTACTTC.

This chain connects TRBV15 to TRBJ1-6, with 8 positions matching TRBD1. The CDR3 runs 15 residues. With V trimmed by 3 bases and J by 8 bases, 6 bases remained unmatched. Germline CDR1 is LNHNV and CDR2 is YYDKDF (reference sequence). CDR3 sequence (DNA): TGTGCCACCAGCAGCCGACAGGGGACTGATTCACCCCTCCACTTT. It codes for CATSSRQGTDSPLHF.

The chain's CDR3 is CASSWGDTEAFF. CDR3 in DNA: TGTGCCAGCTCCTGGGGGGACACTGAAGCTTTCTTT. The rearrangement uses TRBV5-5 and TRBJ1-1; weak D call: TRBD1 (5 bases). This CDR3 has 12 residues. Germline V gives CDR1 SGHKS, CDR2 YYEKEE (reference sequence). V lost 7 bases to trimming and J lost 3 bases, with 10 bases between them.

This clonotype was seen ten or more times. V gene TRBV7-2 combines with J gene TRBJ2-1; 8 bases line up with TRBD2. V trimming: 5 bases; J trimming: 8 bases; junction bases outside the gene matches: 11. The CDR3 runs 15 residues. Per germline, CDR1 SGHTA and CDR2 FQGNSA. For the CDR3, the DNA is TGTGCCAGCAGCCATAAATACGGGGGGGTAGATGAGCAGTTCTTC. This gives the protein CASSHKYGGVDEQFF.

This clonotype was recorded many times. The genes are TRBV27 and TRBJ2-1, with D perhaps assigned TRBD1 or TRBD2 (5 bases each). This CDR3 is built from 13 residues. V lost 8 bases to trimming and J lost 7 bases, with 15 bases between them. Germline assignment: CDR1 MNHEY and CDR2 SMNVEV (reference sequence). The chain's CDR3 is CASRRGFANEQFF. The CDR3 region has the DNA TGTGCCAGCCGTCGGGGCTTCGCGAATGAGCAGTTCTTC.

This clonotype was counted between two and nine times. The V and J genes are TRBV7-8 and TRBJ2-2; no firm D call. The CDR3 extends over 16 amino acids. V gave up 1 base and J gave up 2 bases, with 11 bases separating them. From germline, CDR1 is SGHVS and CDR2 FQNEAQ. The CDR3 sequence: CASSLVGLPNTGELFF. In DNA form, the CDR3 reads TGTGCCAGCAGCTTAGTAGGCCTACCAAACACCGGGGAGCTGTTTTTT.

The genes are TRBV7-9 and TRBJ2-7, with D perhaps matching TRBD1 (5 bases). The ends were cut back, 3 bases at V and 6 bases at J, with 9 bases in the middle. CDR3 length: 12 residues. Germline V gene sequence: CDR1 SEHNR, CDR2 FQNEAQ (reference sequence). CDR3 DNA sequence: TGTGCCAGCAGCTTGGACATTCCCGAGCAGTACTTC. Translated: CASSLDIPEQYF.

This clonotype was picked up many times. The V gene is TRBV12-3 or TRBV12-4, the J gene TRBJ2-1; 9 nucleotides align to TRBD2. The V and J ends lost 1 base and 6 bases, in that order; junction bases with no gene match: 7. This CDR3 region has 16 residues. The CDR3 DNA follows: TGTGCCAGCAGTTTAGGGCCCCGGCGGGGGGGCAATGAGCAGTTCTTC. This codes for CASSLGPRRGGNEQFF.

The DNA of the CDR3 is TGTGCCAGCAGCTCGGGACTATCCCGCACAGATACGCAGTATTTT. As protein: CASSSGLSRTDTQYF. The chain couples TRBV7-3 to TRBJ2-3, with 7 nucleotides matching TRBD2. V gave up 4 bases and J gave up 1 base; unmatched junction bases: 5. The CDR3 loop spans 15 amino acids. Germline CDR1 SGHTA, CDR2 FQGTGA.

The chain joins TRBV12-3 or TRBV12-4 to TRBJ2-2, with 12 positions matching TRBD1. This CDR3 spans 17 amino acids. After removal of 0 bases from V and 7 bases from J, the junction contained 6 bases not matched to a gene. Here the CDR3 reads CASSLAKGQGAGGELFF. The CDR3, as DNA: TGTGCCAGCAGTTTAGCCAAGGGACAGGGGGCCGGCGGGGAGCTGTTTTTT.

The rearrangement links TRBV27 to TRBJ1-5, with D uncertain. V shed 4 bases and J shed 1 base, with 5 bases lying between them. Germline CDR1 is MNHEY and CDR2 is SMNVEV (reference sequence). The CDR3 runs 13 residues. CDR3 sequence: CASSSRSNQPQHF. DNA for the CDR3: TGTGCCAGCAGTTCCAGAAGCAATCAGCCCCAGCATTTT.

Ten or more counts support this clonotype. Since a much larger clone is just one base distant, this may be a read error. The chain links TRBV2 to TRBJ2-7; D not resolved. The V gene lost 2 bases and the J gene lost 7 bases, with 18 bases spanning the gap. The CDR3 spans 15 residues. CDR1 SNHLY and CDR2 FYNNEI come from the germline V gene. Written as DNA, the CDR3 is TGTGCCAGCAGTGAACCGGGCCTTAAAAACAATGAGCAGTACTTC. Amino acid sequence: CASSEPGLKNNEQYF.

CDR3: CASSLTGRGGDEKLFF. The DNA of the CDR3 is TGCGCCAGCAGCTTGACCGGCAGGGGCGGGGACGAAAAACTGTTTTTT. The V gene is TRBV5-1, the J gene TRBJ1-4; maybe TRBD1 (6 bases). The V gene's germline CDR1 is SGHRS and CDR2 YFSETQ. V was cut by 1 base and J by 8 bases, with 18 bases left in between. There are 16 residues in the CDR3.

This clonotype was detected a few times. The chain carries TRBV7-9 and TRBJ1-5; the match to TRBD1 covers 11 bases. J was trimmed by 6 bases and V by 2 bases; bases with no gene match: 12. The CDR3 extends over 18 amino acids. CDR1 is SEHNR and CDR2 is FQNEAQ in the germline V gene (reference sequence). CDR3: CASSLSGRTGGVFQPQHF. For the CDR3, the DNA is TGTGCCAGCAGCTTAAGCGGGAGGACAGGGGGCGTCTTTCAGCCCCAGCATTTT.

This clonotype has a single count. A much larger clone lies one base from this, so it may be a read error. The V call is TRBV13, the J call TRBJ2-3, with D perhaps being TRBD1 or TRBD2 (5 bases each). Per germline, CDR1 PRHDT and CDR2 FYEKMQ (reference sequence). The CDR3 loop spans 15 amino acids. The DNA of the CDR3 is TGTGCCGGCAGCTTAGGGGCGGGCCTAACAGATACGCAGTATTTT. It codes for CAGSLGAGLTDTQYF.

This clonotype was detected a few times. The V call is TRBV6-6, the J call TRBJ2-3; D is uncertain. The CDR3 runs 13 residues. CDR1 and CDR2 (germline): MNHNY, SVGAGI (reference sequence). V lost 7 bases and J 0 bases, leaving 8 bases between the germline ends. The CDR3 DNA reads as TGTGCCAGCAACCCCACTAGCACAGATACGCAGTATTTT. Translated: CASNPTSTDTQYF.

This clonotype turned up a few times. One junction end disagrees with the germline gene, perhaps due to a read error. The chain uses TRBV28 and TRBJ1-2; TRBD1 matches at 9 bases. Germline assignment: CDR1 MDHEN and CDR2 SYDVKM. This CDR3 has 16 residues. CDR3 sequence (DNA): TGTGCCAGCAGTTTCACACAGGGACAGGGACACTATGACTACACCTTC. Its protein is CASSFTQGQGHYDYTF.

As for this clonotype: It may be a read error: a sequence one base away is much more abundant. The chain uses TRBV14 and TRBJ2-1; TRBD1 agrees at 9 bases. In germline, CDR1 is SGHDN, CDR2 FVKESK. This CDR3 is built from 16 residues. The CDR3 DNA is TGTGCCAGCAGCCAAGAGACAGGGGGATTCTACGATGAGCAGTTCTTC. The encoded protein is CASSQETGGFYDEQFF.

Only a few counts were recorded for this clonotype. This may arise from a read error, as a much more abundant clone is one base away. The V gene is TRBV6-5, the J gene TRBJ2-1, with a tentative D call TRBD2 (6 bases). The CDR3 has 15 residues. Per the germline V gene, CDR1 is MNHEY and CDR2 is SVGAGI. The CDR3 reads CAGSYSGVRYNEQFF. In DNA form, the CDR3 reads TGTGCCGGCAGTTACTCGGGGGTTCGCTACAATGAGCAGTTCTTC.

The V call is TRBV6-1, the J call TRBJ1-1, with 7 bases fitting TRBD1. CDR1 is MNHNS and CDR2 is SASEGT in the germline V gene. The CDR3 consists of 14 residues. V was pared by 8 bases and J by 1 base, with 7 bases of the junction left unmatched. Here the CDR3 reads CASFKDRSNTEAFF. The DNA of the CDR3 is TGTGCCAGCTTCAAGGACAGGTCGAACACTGAAGCTTTCTTT.

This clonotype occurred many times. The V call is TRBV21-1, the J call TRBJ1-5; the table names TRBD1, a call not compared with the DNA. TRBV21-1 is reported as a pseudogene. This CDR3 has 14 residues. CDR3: CASSKGQGNQPQHF. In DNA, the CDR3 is TGTGCCAGCAGCAAAGGACAGGGCAATCAGCCCCAGCATTTT.

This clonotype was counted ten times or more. CDR3 sequence: CASSPYKTDTQYF. CDR3 nucleotide sequence: TGTGCCAGCAGTCCCTACAAAACAGATACGCAGTATTTT. The chain carries TRBV27 and TRBJ2-3; D gene uncertain. The CDR3 has 13 amino acids. The germline V gene has CDR1 MNHEY and CDR2 SMNVEV (reference sequence). V was pared by 5 bases and J by 3 bases, with 9 bases between.

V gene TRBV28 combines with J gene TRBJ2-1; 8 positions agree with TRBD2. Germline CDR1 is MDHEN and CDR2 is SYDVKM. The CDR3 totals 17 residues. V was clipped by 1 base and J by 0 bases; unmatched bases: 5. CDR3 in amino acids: CASSLFSGVSSYNEQFF. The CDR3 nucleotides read TGTGCCAGCAGTTTATTTAGCGGGGTGAGCTCCTACAATGAGCAGTTCTTC.